The next 28 T cell receptor beta chains were all read from a single sample in a study of T cell responses to AZD1222 COVID-19 vaccine. Produced via immunoSEQ multiplex PCR; TCRdb's table is partial and in-frame only. The table lists 90,000 or so clones, 70% to 90% of them singletons. Source: peripheral blood, taken on day 0 of AZD1222 vaccination. The receptors were gathered from an adult in good health.

The rearrangement links TRBV7-9 to TRBJ2-2, with D perhaps TRBD2 (5 bases). CDR1 and CDR2 from the germline V gene are SEHNR and FQNEAQ (reference sequence). V was clipped by 2 bases and J by 6 bases, with 10 bases between them. This CDR3 is built from 14 residues. CDR3: CASSLHRGSGELFF. DNA for the CDR3: TGTGCCAGCAGCTTACATCGGGGTTCCGGGGAGCTGTTTTTT.

The rearrangement uses TRBV28 and TRBJ2-5; 9 bases match TRBD1. Germline lookup yields CDR1 MDHEN and CDR2 SYDVKM. The ends lost 5 bases at V and 2 bases at J; junction bases unmatched: 3. This CDR3 is built from 14 residues. CDR3: CASSLQGAQETQYF. For the CDR3, the DNA is TGTGCCAGCAGTCTACAGGGGGCTCAAGAGACCCAGTACTTC. The whole variable domain, filled in from reference TRBV28 and TRBJ2-5, reads DVKVTQSSRYLVKRTGEKVFLECVQDMDHENMFWYRQDPGLGLRLIYFSYDVKMKEKGDIPEGYSVSREKKERFSLILESASTNQTSMYLCASSLQGAQETQYFGPGTRLLVL.

The CDR3 sequence is CASSPPGTGVTTGELFF. The CDR3 DNA sequence: TGTGCCAGCTCACCACCGGGGACAGGGGTGACCACCGGGGAGCTGTTTTTT. This chain connects TRBV18 to TRBJ2-2, with 10 bases aligning to TRBD1. V lost 0 bases, J lost 4 bases, and 5 bases stayed unmatched. This CDR3 has 17 amino acids. Germline CDR1 reads KGHSH; CDR2 reads LQKENI.

The chain recombines TRBV4-3 with TRBJ2-5, with D unresolved. With 3 bases removed from V and 2 bases from J, the gap between germline ends came to 16 bases. The CDR3 loop spans 16 amino acids. The germline CDR1 and CDR2 sequences are LGHNA and YSLEER. The CDR3 here is CASSQNGPAFQETQYF. In DNA, the CDR3 is TGCGCCAGCAGCCAGAACGGGCCTGCATTTCAAGAGACCCAGTACTTC.

The V gene is TRBV7-8, the J gene TRBJ2-7; the D is unclear. V lost 5 bases and J lost 8, with 19 bases in between. The CDR3 has 14 amino acids. The germline V gene encodes CDR1 SGHVS and CDR2 FQNEAQ. CDR3 sequence reads: CASSVGRILMKQYF. Here the CDR3 DNA reads TGTGCCAGCAGCGTCGGACGGATTCTTATGAAGCAGTACTTC.

This clone has only one observation. V is TRBV6-2 or TRBV6-3 and J is TRBJ1-5; 7 bases align to TRBD1. The CDR3 covers 16 residues. CDR1 and CDR2 from the germline V gene are MNHEY and SVGEGT. The V segment lost 2 bases and the J segment 0 bases; nucleotides outside the gene matches: 4. The CDR3 DNA is TGTGCCAGCAGTTACGGAGGGACAGTTAGCAATCAGCCCCAGCATTTT. Protein sequence: CASSYGGTVSNQPQHF.

The chain recombines TRBV4-3 with TRBJ1-2; D is possibly TRBD1 (6 bases). The CDR3 totals 13 residues. V was cut by 2 bases and J by 9 bases, with 13 bases left in between. Germline V CDR1 and CDR2: LGHNA, YSLEER. CDR3 residues: CASSQPTGKRYTF. In DNA, the CDR3 is TGCGCCAGCAGCCAACCCACAGGGAAACGCTACACCTTC.

The V and J genes are TRBV28 and TRBJ1-2; 8 bases agree with TRBD1. The germline V gene encodes CDR1 MDHEN and CDR2 SYDVKM. With 6 bases clipped from V and 7 bases from J, the junction kept 10 bases outside the gene matches. CDR3 length equals 14 residues. The CDR3 here is CASRAGGGWGGYTF. The CDR3 DNA reads as TGTGCCAGCAGGGCAGGGGGCGGTTGGGGTGGCTACACCTTC.

The genes are TRBV7-9 and TRBJ1-1; D ambiguous. V lost 0 bases to trimming and J lost 4 bases, with 9 bases between them. CDR3 length: 14 amino acids. Germline values: CDR1 SEHNR, CDR2 FQNEAQ (reference sequence). The CDR3: CASSLARLGTEAFF. DNA for the CDR3: TGTGCCAGCAGCTTAGCCCGGCTGGGCACTGAAGCTTTCTTT.

The rearrangement uses TRBV7-2 and TRBJ2-7; D gene uncertain. The CDR3 is made up of 12 amino acids. The V gene's germline CDR1 is SGHTA and CDR2 FQGNSA. Trimming pared 8 bases from V and 3 bases from J, leaving 11 bases between. This CDR3 is CASAVSFYEQYF. CDR3 coding DNA: TGTGCCAGCGCAGTAAGCTTCTACGAGCAGTACTTC.

V usage is TRBV5-1 and J usage is TRBJ1-1, with TRBD1 matching over 11 bases. The V segment lost 4 bases and the J segment 5 bases; nucleotides outside the gene matches: 7. Germline loops: CDR1 SGHRS, CDR2 YFSETQ. The CDR3 has 15 residues. The CDR3 here is CASSRAGTGGTEAFF. For the CDR3, the DNA is TGCGCCAGCAGCAGGGCCGGGACAGGGGGAACTGAAGCTTTCTTT.

This clone was seen more than once but under ten times. J is TRBJ2-3 and V is TRBV29-1; D might be TRBD1 or TRBD2, each matching 6 bases. Trimming pared 4 bases from V and 4 bases from J, leaving 15 bases between. The CDR3 consists of 14 residues. Per germline, CDR1 SQVTM and CDR2 ANQGSEA. CDR3 bases: TGCAGCGTTGGGGACGGGGGCAGCCCAGATACGCAGTATTTT. Its protein product is CSVGDGGSPDTQYF.

The chain is built from TRBV5-1 and TRBJ1-3, with TRBD1 as a possible D gene (6 bases). The length of the CDR3 is 16 residues. Trimming shortened V by 0 bases and J by 3 bases, and 13 bases separated the two germline ends. The germline V gene has CDR1 SGHRS and CDR2 YFSETQ. The CDR3 loop reads CASSLVTGRGGNTIYF. The CDR3 nucleotides are TGCGCCAGCAGCTTGGTGACAGGCCGTGGTGGAAACACCATATATTTT.

The rearrangement links TRBV9 to TRBJ1-4; TRBD1 agrees at 8 bases. The germline gives CDR1 SGDLS, CDR2 YYNGEE. The CDR3 covers 16 residues. V was pared by 0 bases and J by 7 bases, with 8 bases of the junction left unmatched. CDR3 sequence reads: CASSVASGQGREKLFF. The CDR3 DNA is TGTGCCAGCAGCGTAGCATCCGGACAGGGCCGTGAAAAACTGTTTTTT.

This chain joins TRBV27 and TRBJ2-1; TRBD2 aligns across 7 bases. This CDR3 spans 14 amino acids. V lost 5 bases, J lost 6 bases, and 7 bases stayed unmatched. CDR1 MNHEY and CDR2 SMNVEV come from the germline V gene (reference sequence). CDR3 in DNA: TGTGCCAGCAGTGCCTACTCGGGAGGCAATGAGCAGTTCTTC. Residues: CASSAYSGGNEQFF.

This chain joins TRBV6-5 and TRBJ1-2, with no clear D. The germline V gene has CDR1 MNHEY and CDR2 SVGAGI. V lost 0 bases and J lost 10, with 9 bases in between. CDR3 length: 12 residues. CDR3 loop: CASSYSAKDYTF. As DNA, the CDR3 is TGTGCCAGCAGTTACTCGGCAAAGGACTACACCTTC.

The sample holds a few counts of this clone. The V and J genes are TRBV19 and TRBJ1-5; TRBD1 aligns across 9 bases. The CDR3 runs to 14 residues. Germline V gives CDR1 LNHDA, CDR2 SQIVND (reference sequence). The V and J ends lost 10 bases and 7 bases, in that order; junction bases with no gene match: 11. CDR3 sequence (DNA): TGTGCCACTAAGTACAGGGGGCGAGGACAGCCCCAGCATTTT. Protein: CATKYRGRGQPQHF.

The chain links TRBV6-6 to TRBJ1-4; TRBD1 aligns across 8 bases. V shed 2 bases, J shed 6 bases, and the junction held 8 bases outside the gene matches. The CDR3 extends over 16 amino acids. CDR1 and CDR2 (germline): MNHNY, SVGAGI (reference sequence). CDR3 loop: CASSYHSGGADEKLFF. DNA for the CDR3: TGTGCCAGCAGTTACCACTCAGGGGGCGCGGATGAAAAACTGTTTTTT.

This chain joins TRBV5-1 and TRBJ2-1, with TRBD2 identical over 14 bases. The trim removed 1 base at V and 8 bases at J, leaving 5 bases unmatched. Germline loops: CDR1 SGHRS, CDR2 YFSETQ. The length of the CDR3 is 16 residues. Here the CDR3 reads CASSLTPGLAGDEQFF. The CDR3 DNA reads as TGCGCCAGCAGCTTGACACCGGGACTAGCGGGAGATGAGCAGTTCTTC.

This clone was observed a few times. One end of the junction does not line up with germline, which may come from a read error. The rearrangement joins TRBV19 to TRBJ2-1, with D possibly TRBD2 on 6 matching bases. CDR3 length equals 12 residues. In germline, CDR1 is LNHDA, CDR2 SQIVND (reference sequence). CDR3 sequence reads: CASSRMGGAWLF. The CDR3 DNA sequence: TGTGCCAGTAGCCGGATGGGCGGGGCATGGCTCTTC.

The gene calls are TRBV29-1 and TRBJ2-2; no clear D gene. Trimming took off 6 bases at V and 3 bases at J, with 11 bases between the two ends. The CDR3 is 13 amino acids. CDR1 and CDR2 (germline): SQVTM, ANQGSEA. CDR3 coding DNA: TGCAGCGTCCTTCCCCCGGACACCGGGGAGCTGTTTTTT. It yields the protein CSVLPPDTGELFF.

The J gene is TRBJ1-2, the V gene TRBV27; no clear D gene. The CDR3 has 13 amino acids. With 7 bases removed from V and 6 bases from J, the gap between germline ends came to 15 bases. Germline V gene sequence: CDR1 MNHEY, CDR2 SMNVEV (reference sequence). CDR3 sequence reads: CASKARDRNGYTF. In DNA, the CDR3 is TGTGCCAGCAAAGCGAGGGATCGAAATGGCTACACCTTC.

The chain employs TRBV28 and TRBJ2-5, with no clear D. The CDR3 is 14 amino acids. The germline V gene encodes CDR1 MDHEN and CDR2 SYDVKM. V dropped 6 bases and J dropped 5 bases, with 16 bases sitting between them. CDR3: CASSPFTSRETQYF. As DNA, the CDR3 is TGTGCCAGCAGCCCCTTTACAAGCAGGGAGACCCAGTACTTC.

V and J are TRBV6-7 and TRBJ1-1; D remains unclear. TRBV6-7 is an ORF; its function is uncertain. CDR3 length: 9 residues. The V end was cut by 4 bases, the J end by 7 bases, with 1 base between. The CDR3: CASSFEAFF. For the CDR3, the DNA is TGTGCCAGCAGTTTTGAAGCTTTCTTT.

V is TRBV3-1 (or the pseudogene TRBV3-2) and J is TRBJ2-3, with a tentative D call TRBD2 (5 bases). Germline CDR1 is LGHDT and CDR2 is YNNKEL (reference sequence). This CDR3 region has 13 residues. V was clipped by 4 bases and J by 0 bases, with 5 bases between them. In DNA, the CDR3 is TGTGCCAGCAGCCCTAGCAGCACAGATACGCAGTATTTT. As protein: CASSPSSTDTQYF.

The chain employs TRBV20-1 and TRBJ1-1, with unresolved D. The V gene lost 3 bases and the J gene lost 1 base, with 12 bases spanning the gap. Per germline, CDR1 DFQATT and CDR2 SNEGSKA (reference sequence). The CDR3 sequence is 14 residues long. The CDR3 is CSASWGIGNTEAFF. The CDR3 DNA is TGCAGTGCTAGTTGGGGTATCGGGAACACTGAAGCTTTCTTT.

This clone was seen only a few times. The chain links TRBV7-2 to TRBJ2-7; D is perhaps TRBD1 (5 bases). Trimming cost V 5 bases and J 5 bases, with 16 bases left between them. The length of the CDR3 is 14 residues. The germline gives CDR1 SGHTA, CDR2 FQGNSA. The CDR3 is CASSQVGAWDEQYF. For the CDR3, the DNA is TGTGCCAGCAGCCAGGTAGGGGCCTGGGACGAGCAGTACTTC.

The CDR3: CAISLWEGEGTEAFF. The CDR3 bases are TGTGCCATCAGTTTGTGGGAAGGGGAAGGGACTGAAGCTTTCTTT. The rearrangement links TRBV10-3 to TRBJ1-1, with a weak D call TRBD1 (5 bases). Germline V lookup: CDR1 ENHRY, CDR2 SYGVKD. V lost 5 bases and J 5 bases, leaving 18 bases between the germline ends. The CDR3 has 15 residues.